Listed below are T cell receptor beta chains from one sample, sequenced in a study of OX40 agonist ivuxolimab in advanced cancers. Repertoires were generated with immunoSEQ multiplex PCR, while TCRdb's copy carries only in-frame clones and drops some. Of some 11,000 clones in the sample, roughly 75% were seen once. The sample consisted of CD4+ or CD8+ T cells sorted from blood, taken in a trial of the OX40 agonist ivuxolimab. The origin of the receptors is an adult with an advanced solid tumor such as melanoma, head and neck, liver or kidney cancer. The conserved cysteine and the conserved F or W are not part of the CDR3 here. The D gene is left open where the match is weak. Part of the rows lack a size; the others show once, few, many or a class for expanded clones.

cdr3_aa: ASSRDLSSYNEQF
clone_size: few
j_call: TRBJ2-1
d_call: NA
v_call: TRBV7-7

cdr3_aa: ASKTHRGAYEQY
clone_size: NA
j_call: TRBJ2-7
d_call: NA
v_call: TRBV5-1

cdr3_aa: ASSRGTGISYEQY
clone_size: NA
j_call: TRBJ2-7
d_call: TRBD1
v_call: TRBV7-9

cdr3_aa: ASSPETGWDTEAF
clone_size: NA
j_call: TRBJ1-1
d_call: NA
v_call: TRBV7-9

cdr3_aa: ASSLVSVNTEAF
clone_size: NA
j_call: TRBJ1-1
d_call: NA
v_call: TRBV5-1

cdr3_aa: ASSLEQVTEAF
clone_size: NA
j_call: TRBJ1-1
d_call: NA
v_call: TRBV7-3

cdr3_aa: ASSHTGYNEQF
clone_size: NA
j_call: TRBJ2-1
d_call: NA
v_call: TRBV4-1

cdr3_aa: ASSEFGPQVQETQY
clone_size: NA
j_call: TRBJ2-5
d_call: NA
v_call: TRBV6-1

cdr3_aa: ASSQEKDRQETQY
clone_size: NA
j_call: TRBJ2-5
d_call: NA
v_call: TRBV4-3

cdr3_aa: ASSLITGQDTDTQY
clone_size: NA
j_call: TRBJ2-3
d_call: NA
v_call: TRBV28

cdr3_aa: ASGRWGSSYEQY
clone_size: NA
j_call: TRBJ2-7
d_call: NA
v_call: TRBV5-4

cdr3_aa: SVDTGETEAF
clone_size: medium-sized
j_call: TRBJ1-1
d_call: TRBD1
v_call: TRBV29-1

cdr3_aa: ASSPLWREGPWADTQY
clone_size: NA
j_call: TRBJ2-3
d_call: TRBD2
v_call: TRBV14

cdr3_aa: SVEEGTSSYEQY
clone_size: NA
j_call: TRBJ2-7
d_call: NA
v_call: TRBV29-1

cdr3_aa: ASTPKGSSYNSPLH
clone_size: NA
j_call: TRBJ1-6
d_call: NA
v_call: TRBV5-6

cdr3_aa: ASSDWRESDYGYT
clone_size: NA
j_call: TRBJ1-2
d_call: NA
v_call: TRBV2

cdr3_aa: ASSPRLAGEVQY
clone_size: NA
j_call: TRBJ2-7
d_call: TRBD2
v_call: TRBV28

cdr3_aa: ASSLLAGAGTGELF
clone_size: NA
j_call: TRBJ2-2
d_call: TRBD2
v_call: TRBV7-2

cdr3_aa: AISESGYEQY
clone_size: NA
j_call: TRBJ2-7
d_call: NA
v_call: TRBV10-3

cdr3_aa: AISDIESNEQY
clone_size: NA
j_call: TRBJ2-7
d_call: NA
v_call: TRBV10-3

cdr3_aa: ASTPSLAPYNEQF
clone_size: few
j_call: TRBJ2-1
d_call: TRBD2
v_call: TRBV28

cdr3_aa: SVEGLAGGITDTQY
clone_size: NA
j_call: TRBJ2-3
d_call: TRBD2
v_call: TRBV29-1

cdr3_aa: ASSQDWRPTGELF
clone_size: few
j_call: TRBJ2-2
d_call: NA
v_call: TRBV4-1

cdr3_aa: ASTWGSSSGELF
clone_size: NA
j_call: TRBJ2-2
d_call: NA
v_call: TRBV25-1

cdr3_aa: ASSTLSSYNEQF
clone_size: NA
j_call: TRBJ2-1
d_call: NA
v_call: TRBV21-1

cdr3_aa: ASSATGLGYYGYT
clone_size: NA
j_call: TRBJ1-2
d_call: NA
v_call: TRBV9

cdr3_aa: ASLGASYEQY
clone_size: once
j_call: TRBJ2-7
d_call: NA
v_call: TRBV6-5

cdr3_aa: ASSSPGGEQY
clone_size: medium-sized
j_call: TRBJ2-7
d_call: TRBD2
v_call: TRBV28

cdr3_aa: ASSPGLAGRNEQF
clone_size: NA
j_call: TRBJ2-1
d_call: TRBD2
v_call: TRBV5-1

cdr3_aa: ARKDRPTSEQF
clone_size: NA
j_call: TRBJ2-1
d_call: NA
v_call: TRBV2

cdr3_aa: ASSGEEASGSSRETQY
clone_size: NA
j_call: TRBJ2-5
d_call: TRBD2
v_call: TRBV5-6

cdr3_aa: ASSFGTGGDYEQY
clone_size: NA
j_call: TRBJ2-7
d_call: TRBD1
v_call: TRBV27

cdr3_aa: ASSQDGQPQH
clone_size: NA
j_call: TRBJ1-5
d_call: NA
v_call: TRBV7-9

cdr3_aa: ASSYSTGVMVSPLH
clone_size: few
j_call: TRBJ1-6
d_call: TRBD1
v_call: TRBV6-5

cdr3_aa: ASTPRTGLGYNEQF
clone_size: once
j_call: TRBJ2-1
d_call: TRBD1
v_call: TRBV14

cdr3_aa: ASSSWTANTGELF
clone_size: once
j_call: TRBJ2-2
d_call: NA
v_call: TRBV5-6

cdr3_aa: AWSPWGYNEQF
clone_size: NA
j_call: TRBJ2-1
d_call: NA
v_call: TRBV30

cdr3_aa: ASSVDAGSPNTGELF
clone_size: NA
j_call: TRBJ2-2
d_call: NA
v_call: TRBV9

cdr3_aa: ASSFLGAAEAF
clone_size: NA
j_call: TRBJ1-1
d_call: NA
v_call: TRBV5-1

cdr3_aa: ASSLFGDPPNIQY
clone_size: NA
j_call: TRBJ2-4
d_call: NA
v_call: TRBV27

cdr3_aa: ASSSGQGPNEKLF
clone_size: once
j_call: TRBJ1-4
d_call: TRBD1
v_call: TRBV5-1